These T cell receptor beta chains were read from a single sample in a study of CD8 T cells in Susac syndrome. MiXCR, run by TCRdb on the immunoSEQ multiplex PCR reads, gives a single entry per CDR3 protein. The sample contains 250,000 to 350,000 distinct CDR3 sequences, under 95% of which appear only once. The sequenced sample was CD4+ T cells from PBMCs. These TCRs come from a human donor with multiple sclerosis. CDR3s include the opening cysteine and the closing phenylalanine or tryptophan. D genes are given only for firm matches. Expanded clones get a size class; other rows say once, few or many, or leave the size out.

cdr3_aa	cdr3_nt	v_call	j_call	clone_size	d_call
CASSIDLPATIYF	TGTGCCAGTAGTATAGATCTTCCGGCAACCATATATTTT	TRBV19	TRBJ1-3	-	-
CASSLVGQVLMNTEAFF	TGTGCCAGCAGCTTGGTGGGACAGGTATTGATGAACACTGAAGCTTTCTTT	TRBV5-5	TRBJ1-1	-	TRBD1
CASHGGSSGYEQYF	TGTGCTAGTCACGGGGGGTCATCGGGCTACGAGCAGTACTTC	TRBV7-7	TRBJ2-7	few	TRBD2
CSAPSGGEETQYF	TGCAGTGCCCCTAGCGGGGGGGAAGAGACCCAGTACTTC	TRBV20-1	TRBJ2-5	-	TRBD2
CASNYRDRANEKLFF	TGTGCCAGTAACTACCGGGACAGGGCCAATGAAAAACTGTTTTTT	TRBV19	TRBJ1-4	-	TRBD1
CASSFSAGYTF	TGTGCCAGCAGCTTTTCGGCGGGCTACACCTTC	TRBV7-9	TRBJ1-2	-	-
CASSFRAGTDTQYF	TGTGCCAGCAGCTTCCGGGCAGGCACAGATACGCAGTATTTT	TRBV11-2	TRBJ2-3	-	-
CASSFLSTGTTEAFF	TGCGCCAGCAGCTTTTTATCAACAGGGACCACTGAAGCTTTCTTT	TRBV5-1	TRBJ1-1	-	-
CASSRVGENSPLHF	TGTGCCAGCAGCCGCGTAGGGGAGAATTCACCCCTCCACTTT	TRBV7-8	TRBJ1-6	-	-
CASSLYYSGQGAVNTGELFF	TGTGCCAGCAGTCTTTACTATTCGGGACAGGGGGCTGTGAACACCGGGGAGCTGTTTTTT	TRBV7-8	TRBJ2-2	-	TRBD1
CASSGRDSQETQYF	TGTGCCAGCAGCGGGAGGGACAGCCAAGAGACCCAGTACTTC	TRBV11-1	TRBJ2-5	-	-
CASSQDLNRYEQYF	TGCGCCAGCAGCCAAGATCTAAACCGGTACGAGCAGTACTTC	TRBV4-3	TRBJ2-7	-	-
CASRRVANEQFF	TGTGCCAGCAGACGAGTGGCCAATGAGCAGTTCTTC	TRBV7-9	TRBJ2-1	-	-
CASSYDRRRGNIDEQFF	TGTGCCAGCAGTTACGATCGGAGGAGGGGTAACATCGATGAGCAGTTCTTC	TRBV6-2/TRBV6-3	TRBJ2-1	once	-
CASSPKGSSRTLSQYF	TGTGCCAGCTCACCAAAGGGCAGTTCAAGGACCCTGTCGCAGTATTTT	TRBV18	TRBJ2-3	-	-
CASSFIERGGLNEQFF	TGTGCCAGCAGCTTTATAGAGCGGGGGGGCTTAAATGAGCAGTTCTTC	TRBV9	TRBJ2-1	-	TRBD2
CASSQSITSGSPGELFF	TGTGCCAGCAGCCAATCTATTACTAGCGGGAGCCCCGGGGAGCTGTTTTTT	TRBV3-1	TRBJ2-2	once	TRBD2
CASSFGRDYGYTF	TGTGCCAGCAGTTTCGGTAGGGACTATGGCTACACCTTC	TRBV27	TRBJ1-2	-	-
CASSEMRGARNSPLHF	TGTGCCAGCAGTGAAATGCGTGGGGCGCGGAATTCACCCCTCCACTTT	TRBV6-1	TRBJ1-6	few	-
CASSPPPGEDLEAFF	TGTGCCAGCAGCCCGCCCCCCGGAGAAGATTTGGAAGCTTTCTTT	TRBV7-9	TRBJ1-1	-	-
CASSSLGEGLYEQYF	TGTGCCAGCAGTTCCCTCGGGGAAGGCCTCTACGAGCAGTACTTC	TRBV27	TRBJ2-7	few	-
CATFRGAADTQYF	TGTGCCACCTTCCGGGGGGCCGCAGATACGCAGTATTTT	TRBV6-6	TRBJ2-3	-	-
CAWRRPGQGLGYTF	TGTGCCTGGAGACGCCCGGGACAGGGACTTGGCTACACCTTC	TRBV30	TRBJ1-2	-	TRBD1
CASSPSTGVTEAFF	TGTGCCAGCTCACCTTCCACAGGGGTCACTGAAGCTTTCTTT	TRBV18	TRBJ1-1	-	TRBD1
CASSRGQNNEKLFF	TGTGCCAGCTCACGAGGACAGAACAATGAAAAACTGTTTTTT	TRBV18	TRBJ1-4	-	-
CSVVRGYPNEQYF	TGCAGCGTTGTTAGAGGGTATCCCAACGAGCAGTACTTC	TRBV29-1	TRBJ2-7	-	-
CAWIPVNSGANVLTF	TGTGCCTGGATACCGGTAAACTCTGGGGCCAACGTCCTGACTTTC	TRBV30	TRBJ2-6	-	-
CASSYSLGTGVYGYTF	TGTGCCAGCAGTTACTCCCTCGGGACAGGGGTATATGGCTACACCTTC	TRBV6-5	TRBJ1-2	-	TRBD1
CASSHGLGEQYF	TGCGCCAGCAGCCACGGTTTGGGAGAGCAGTACTTC	TRBV4-1	TRBJ2-7	-	-
CSVASGTLWNEQFF	TGCAGCGTAGCTAGCGGGACCCTTTGGAATGAGCAGTTCTTC	TRBV29-1	TRBJ2-1	-	TRBD2
CSAQTGGKDTQYF	TGCAGTGCTCAGACAGGGGGAAAAGATACGCAGTATTTT	TRBV20-1	TRBJ2-3	-	TRBD1
CASSSFQGYGYTF	TGTGCCAGCAGTTCCTTCCAGGGCTATGGCTACACCTTC	TRBV6-5	TRBJ1-2	-	-
CASSSGIVRGANVLTF	TGTGCCAGCAGCTCCGGGATTGTACGCGGGGCCAACGTCCTGACTTTC	TRBV11-2	TRBJ2-6	-	-
CASSLGSSNTQYF	TGTGCCAGCAGTTTAGGGTCCTCAAATACGCAGTATTTT	TRBV12-3/TRBV12-4	TRBJ2-3	-	-
CSARDWDGSYEQYF	TGCAGTGCTAGAGATTGGGACGGTTCCTACGAGCAGTACTTC	TRBV20-1	TRBJ2-7	-	-
CASSQDLGLAADTQYF	TGTGCCAGCAGCCAAGATCTTGGGCTAGCCGCAGATACGCAGTATTTT	TRBV3-1	TRBJ2-3	-	-
CASGTGTIGNTIYF	TGCGCCAGCGGCACAGGGACGATAGGAAACACCATATATTTT	TRBV5-1	TRBJ1-3	-	-
CASRPSYNEQFF	TGTGCCAGCAGACCTTCCTACAATGAGCAGTTCTTC	TRBV25-1	TRBJ2-1	-	-
CAISERTGNEQFF	TGTGCCATCTCCGAGCGAACCGGCAATGAGCAGTTCTTC	TRBV10-3	TRBJ2-1	-	-
CASSQEQLRYGYTF	TGCGCCAGCAGCCAAGAGCAGCTTAGGTATGGCTACACCTTC	TRBV4-1	TRBJ1-2	-	-
CASGQIEQFF	TGTGCCAGTGGACAGATTGAGCAGTTCTTC	TRBV19	TRBJ2-1	-	-
CASSLNGAHGYTF	TGTGCCAGCAGCTTAAACGGCGCACATGGCTACACCTTC	TRBV7-9	TRBJ1-2	-	-
CSARSDAEAFF	TGCAGTGCTAGATCAGACGCTGAAGCTTTCTTT	TRBV20-1	TRBJ1-1	-	-
CAISSGGQGHNEQFF	TGTGCCATCAGCTCGGGGGGACAGGGACACAATGAGCAGTTCTTC	TRBV10-3	TRBJ2-1	-	TRBD1
CAWSPTADGTIYF	TGTGCCTGGAGTCCTACCGCTGATGGCACCATATATTTT	TRBV30	TRBJ1-3	-	-
CASSPGGGQETQYF	TGTGCCAGCAGTCCCGGGGGGGGACAAGAGACCCAGTACTTC	TRBV5-1	TRBJ2-5	-	TRBD2
CASSRRTGVEKLFF	TGTGCCAGCAGCAGGCGGACAGGGGTTGAAAAACTGTTTTTT	TRBV14	TRBJ1-4	-	TRBD1
CASSLGALGEQFF	TGTGCCAGCAGCCTAGGGGCCCTTGGTGAGCAGTTCTTC	TRBV3-1	TRBJ2-1	-	-
CASSLILAGTTGELFF	TGCGCCAGCAGCTTGATCTTAGCGGGGACAACCGGGGAGCTGTTTTTT	TRBV5-1	TRBJ2-2	-	TRBD2
CASSEWDIGYEQYF	TGTGCCAGCAGTGAATGGGACATAGGCTACGAGCAGTACTTC	TRBV2	TRBJ2-7	few	-
CASSQDKYLEQYF	TGTGCCAGCAGCCAGGACAAATATCTAGAGCAGTACTTC	TRBV7-2	TRBJ2-7	-	-